This T cell receptor beta chain was documented in a study of T cell changes during pregnancy in multiple sclerosis (dated by TCRdb to about 2019). Regarding the research as a whole: Changes in the T cell repertoire over the course of pregnancy were examined in this study in women with multiple sclerosis.

The library relied on the immunoSEQ multiplex PCR assay. TCRdb provides this immuneACCESS table in a form limited to in-frame rearrangements. Some clones are lacking; in checked studies, under half of them reflect an unresolved V gene, and why the rest are absent is not known. This sample comprises tens of thousands of clones, 93% of them detected only once. Clones ranked in the top ten supply approximately 2.5% of the sample. This clone was observed a handful of times. Its antigen is not yet known. One base away there is no much larger clone; base qualities are not given. The germline V gene (reference sequence) sets CDR1 to MNHEY and CDR2 to SMNVEV. The germline V end is reduced by 9 bases and the J end by 0 bases; junction bases left unmatched: 4. Including cysteine and phenylalanine, the CDR3 has 14 amino acids. This entry keeps only the CDR3 DNA: 42 bases, framed from base 1.

The rearrangement joined TRBV27 to TRBJ2-2, with 7 central nucleotides matching TRBD1. The sequence came from a female donor with multiple sclerosis, enrolled in a pregnancy study. The sample was peripheral blood, taken in the second trimester of pregnancy. The nucleotide sequence reads as follows: TGTGCCAGGAAGGACAGGCCGAACACCGGGGAGCTGTTTTTT. Translation gives CARKDRPNTGELFF.